This T cell receptor (beta chain) was profiled in a study of T cell repertoires in cytomegalovirus infection. Across the whole study: In public TCR beta signatures, there were indications of both CMV infection and matching HLA type. Study-wide points: Ex vivo responses were dominated by HLA-C-restricted CMV-specific TCR beta clonotypes. Identification of carriers of CMV plus the relevant HLA was achieved through cumulative public TCR beta family frequency.

Looked up from germline, CDR1 is SGHTA and CDR2 is FQGNSA. The CDR3 totals 19 residues. The germline V and J ends were trimmed by 0 bases and 0 bases, with 15 bases remaining between them. One entry per CDR3 protein results from TCRdb running MiXCR on the reads. In the table there are 290,000 or so distinct CDR3 sequences, about 8.8% of which are singletons. This clonotype was counted at least ten times. Its antigen remains unidentified. The clonotype comes from a human donor in good health (CMV status not recorded). Some clones in this sample may be carry-over from other donors' samples. The chain combines TRBV7-2 with TRBJ2-6, with D possibly being TRBD1 or TRBD2 (5 bases each). Material: PBMCs. CDR3 DNA sequence: TGTGCCAGCAGCTTAGCCTCTTGGGACGAAAGCTCTGGGGCCAACGTCCTGACTTTC. Translation: CASSLASWDESSGANVLTF.